A single sample gave rise to the 20 T cell receptor beta chains below, sequenced in a study of technical replicates of blood from several donors. Profiled with immunoSEQ multiplex PCR; TCRdb holds only in-frame clones, not every one. The sample yields roughly 68,000 clones, 95% to 98% seen once. Sequenced material: T cells isolated from PBMCs. The receptors originated from a human donor in good health.

V and J are TRBV5-4 and TRBJ1-2, with D perhaps TRBD1 (6 bases). Germline V CDR1 and CDR2: SGHNT, YYREEE (reference sequence). This CDR3 comprises 14 residues. Deletions cut 2 bases from V and 2 bases from J, with 10 bases between. The DNA for the CDR3 is TGTGCCAGCAGCTTAGATACAGGGAACTATGGCTACACCTTC. Translation: CASSLDTGNYGYTF.

The rearrangement uses TRBV12-5 and TRBJ2-7; tentatively, D is TRBD1 (6 bases). Germline values: CDR1 LGHNT, CDR2 FRNRAP. The CDR3 totals 16 residues. Deletions cut 0 bases from V and 5 bases from J, with 17 bases between. This CDR3 reads CASGLVLDRRSHEQYF. CDR3 DNA: TGTGCTAGTGGTTTGGTACTAGACAGGAGGTCCCACGAGCAGTACTTC.

The V gene is TRBV28, the J gene TRBJ1-2, with D perhaps TRBD1 (5 bases). The CDR3 is made up of 13 amino acids. Trimming took off 5 bases at V and 3 bases at J, with 10 bases between the two ends. Germline V gene lookup returns CDR1 MDHEN and CDR2 SYDVKM. CDR3 in amino acids: CASSPTGDYGYTF. The CDR3 DNA reads TGTGCCAGCAGTCCGACGGGGGACTATGGCTACACCTTC.

J is TRBJ2-2 and V is TRBV28; 8 bases line up with TRBD1. The CDR3 totals 17 residues. Trimming at V came to 4 bases and at J to 1 base, leaving 8 bases not matched to a gene. Germline CDR1 is MDHEN and CDR2 is SYDVKM. In DNA, the CDR3 is TGTGCCAGCAGTTCAGCCCTCGGGACAGGGAACACCGGGGAGCTGTTTTTT. Amino acid sequence: CASSSALGTGNTGELFF.

The chain joins TRBV29-1 to TRBJ1-1, with D perhaps TRBD1 (6 bases). The germline V gene has CDR1 SQVTM and CDR2 ANQGSEA. The CDR3 has 15 amino acids. Trimming left V 1 base short and J 4 bases short, with 16 bases between. The CDR3 reads CSVEGSRGGGTEAFF. CDR3 bases: TGCAGCGTTGAAGGGTCGCGGGGAGGGGGCACTGAAGCTTTCTTT.

DNA of the CDR3: TGCGCCAGCAGCCACCTACCGGGACAGTTCAACGCCGGGGAGCTGTTTTTT. Amino acids: CASSHLPGQFNAGELFF. The V and J genes are TRBV4-1 and TRBJ2-2; 7 positions agree with TRBD1. This CDR3 has 17 residues. The trim removed 3 bases at V and 6 bases at J, leaving 13 bases unmatched. Germline V gene sequence: CDR1 MGHRA, CDR2 YSYEKL.

The rearrangement uses TRBV5-1 and TRBJ1-1, with 8 nucleotides matching TRBD1. The CDR3 runs 14 residues. Per the germline V gene, CDR1 is SGHRS and CDR2 is YFSETQ. Trimming at V came to 0 bases and at J to 4 bases, leaving 2 bases not matched to a gene. CDR3 in DNA: TGCGCCAGCAGCTTGGGGACAGGGATCACTGAAGCTTTCTTT. This encodes CASSLGTGITEAFF.

The CDR3 reads CATMTVSEQYF. The CDR3 nucleotides are TGTGCCACCATGACAGTAAGTGAGCAGTACTTC. The rearrangement joins TRBV6-5 to TRBJ2-7, with D maybe TRBD1 (5 bases). V lost 10 bases to trimming and J lost 7 bases, with 14 bases between them. Germline CDR1 reads MNHEY; CDR2 reads SVGAGI. The CDR3 is 11 residues long.

V usage is TRBV19 and J usage is TRBJ1-3; no clear D gene. Trimming shortened V by 7 bases and J by 0 bases, and 10 bases separated the two germline ends. The CDR3 runs to 14 residues. The V gene's germline CDR1 is LNHDA and CDR2 SQIVND (reference sequence). The CDR3 spells CASNSLFSGNTIYF. CDR3 coding DNA: TGTGCCAGTAACTCACTGTTCTCTGGAAACACCATATATTTT.

This chain uses TRBV27 with TRBJ2-7, with 7 bases that match TRBD2. J gave up 5 bases and V 8 bases, and 3 bases lay outside the gene matches. Germline V gene sequence: CDR1 MNHEY, CDR2 SMNVEV (reference sequence). This CDR3 has 11 amino acids. CDR3 residues: CASGGSHEQYF. The CDR3 DNA is TGTGCCAGCGGCGGGAGCCACGAGCAGTACTTC.

The chain recombines TRBV29-1 with TRBJ2-1; perhaps TRBD1 as D (6 bases). The germline V gene has CDR1 SQVTM and CDR2 ANQGSEA. V was trimmed by 4 bases and J by 5 bases, leaving 12 bases between them. CDR3 length: 13 amino acids. CDR3 DNA: TGCAGCGTTGGAGGGGGAGAGGACAATGAGCAGTTCTTC. The encoded protein is CSVGGGEDNEQFF.

This chain's CDR3 is CASISPEATYEQYF. As DNA, the CDR3 is TGTGCCAGCATCTCCCCGGAGGCGACCTACGAGCAGTACTTC. The genes are TRBV25-1 and TRBJ2-7; weak D call: TRBD2 (5 bases). The CDR3 sequence is 14 residues long. Trimming stripped 7 bases from V and 2 bases from J, with 15 bases between. The germline V gene has CDR1 MGHDK and CDR2 SYGVNS.

This clone was seen once. This chain links TRBV19 with TRBJ1-5; D call uncertain. Germline CDR1 and CDR2: LNHDA and SQIVND (reference sequence). The CDR3 covers 16 residues. Trimming took 5 bases from V and 1 from J, leaving 15 bases between them. The CDR3 nucleotides are TGTGCCAGTAGTGTCCCTCTGCGGCGGAGCAATCAGCCCCAGCATTTT. This sequence encodes CASSVPLRRSNQPQHF.

The chain combines TRBV10-2 with TRBJ1-1; D is unclear. V dropped 1 base and J dropped 3 bases, with 9 bases sitting between them. This CDR3 region has 14 residues. Germline V CDR1 and CDR2: WSHSY, SAAADI. CDR3 nucleotide sequence: TGCGCCAGCAGTGAGTTCCCTCAGTACACTGAAGCTTTCTTT. Translated, it gives CASSEFPQYTEAFF.

V is TRBV7-8 and J is TRBJ2-3; possible D gene TRBD2, 6 bases. The CDR3 spans 15 residues. The germline V gene has CDR1 SGHVS and CDR2 FQNEAQ. Trimming cost V 0 bases and J 3 bases, with 10 bases left between them. The CDR3 DNA sequence: TGTGCCAGCAGCTTAGCGCGGGGTGTGACAGATACGCAGTATTTT. Protein product: CASSLARGVTDTQYF.

The rearrangement links TRBV7-2 to TRBJ2-1, with 11 bases matching TRBD2. The trim removed 6 bases at V and 2 bases at J, leaving 3 bases unmatched. This CDR3 contains 15 residues. CDR1 and CDR2 from the germline V gene are SGHTA and FQGNSA. The CDR3 DNA reads as TGTGCCAGCAGAAAGACTAGCGGGACCTACAATGAGCAGTTCTTC. Its translation: CASRKTSGTYNEQFF.

Concerning this clone itself: At the DNA level, this CDR3 is encoded by other sequences in the same sample as well. This sequence joins TRBV10-3 and TRBJ1-5, with TRBD1 matching 9 bases. Germline-derived CDR1 and CDR2 are ENHRY and SYGVKD. This CDR3 contains 15 residues. With 4 bases clipped from V and 3 bases from J, the junction kept 4 bases outside the gene matches. The CDR3 here is CAISAGQGHNQPQHF. The CDR3, as DNA: TGTGCCATCAGTGCGGGACAGGGCCACAATCAGCCCCAGCATTTT.

The CDR3 nucleotides read TGTGCCACCCTAGCGGGGAGCTCCTACAATGAGCAGTTCTTC. Its translation: CATLAGSSYNEQFF. The chain links TRBV10-3 to TRBJ2-1; 9 bases fit TRBD2. CDR1 and CDR2 (germline): ENHRY, SYGVKD. This CDR3 is built from 14 residues. V dropped 10 bases and J dropped 0; count of bases not matched to a gene: 4.

The chain joins TRBV6-5 to TRBJ1-3; D is unresolved. Germline values: CDR1 MNHEY, CDR2 SVGAGI. Trimming stripped 2 bases from V and 7 bases from J, with 3 bases between. The CDR3 covers 11 residues. The CDR3 DNA follows: TGTGCCAGCAGTTACGCGAACACCATATATTTT. Encoded protein: CASSYANTIYF.

The chain uses TRBV7-2 and TRBJ2-5, with 11 positions matching TRBD2. CDR3 length equals 16 residues. The germline V gene has CDR1 SGHTA and CDR2 FQGNSA. V lost 2 bases to trimming and J lost 5 bases; unmatched junction nucleotides: 7. This CDR3 is CASSLRLAGGRETQYF. The CDR3 nucleotides read TGTGCCAGCAGCTTACGTCTAGCGGGAGGCCGGGAGACCCAGTACTTC. Full variable domain (remainder filled in from reference TRBV7-2 and TRBJ2-5): GAGVSQSPSNKVTEKGKDVELRCDPISGHTALYWYRQSLGQGLEFLIYFQGNSAPDKSGLPSDRFSAERTGGSVSTLTIQRTQQEDSAVYLCASSLRLAGGRETQYFGPGTRLLVL.